Listed here are 18 T cell receptor beta chains from one sample, sequenced in a study of blood T cells in healthy people across ages. Next came a second PCR, run for about 6 to 12 cycles, which used a sample-barcoded 5' primer along with a J-beta primer mix. TCRdb re-analysed the 5' RACE reads in MiXCR, keeping a single row per CDR3 protein. The sample yields hundreds of thousands of distinct CDR3 sequences, over 20% seen once. Specimen: blood. All receptors derive from a man between 65 and 80 years old in good health.

The chain employs TRBV20-1 and TRBJ2-1, with TRBD2 matching over 7 bases. Germline assignment: CDR1 DFQATT and CDR2 SNEGSKA (reference sequence). V shed 5 bases and J 1 base; nucleotides not matched to a gene: 8. This CDR3 region has 15 residues. The CDR3 DNA follows: TGCAGTGCTCTCGGGACTAAGGAATCCTACAATGAGCAGTTCTTC. This sequence encodes CSALGTKESYNEQFF.

Details on this clonotype: At one of its ends the junction is not consistent with the germline gene, which may arise from a read error. The V and J genes are TRBV5-1 and TRBJ1-1; a weak D match, TRBD1 (6 bases). From germline, CDR1 is SGHRS and CDR2 YFSETQ. This CDR3 has 13 amino acids. The CDR3 DNA sequence: TGCGCCAGCAGCTTGGAATTCCACAGGGAGGTCCTCTTT. Residues: CASSLEFHREVLF.

The chain recombines TRBV5-1 with TRBJ2-7, with D perhaps assigned TRBD1 or TRBD2 (5 bases each). The germline V gene has CDR1 SGHRS and CDR2 YFSETQ. CDR3 length: 15 residues. V lost 0 bases to trimming and J lost 3 bases, with 13 bases between them. The CDR3 loop reads CASSLEYGADYEQYF. In DNA, the CDR3 is TGCGCCAGCAGCTTGGAATACGGGGCGGACTACGAGCAGTACTTC.

CDR3 in DNA: TGTGCCATCCCGGGACAGACGGATGGCTACACCTTC. It specifies CAIPGQTDGYTF. V and J are TRBV6-1 and TRBJ1-2, with 7 bases identical to TRBD1. V lost 10 bases, J lost 6 bases, and 8 bases stayed unmatched. Germline V gene lookup returns CDR1 MNHNS and CDR2 SASEGT. The CDR3 spans 12 residues.

Only a few counts were recorded for this clonotype. A read error may produce the germline difference seen at one junction end. The rearrangement joins TRBV28 to TRBJ2-5; D perhaps matches TRBD1 (6 bases). Matching the DNA end better, TRBJ2-1 makes the J call doubtful. CDR1 and CDR2 (germline): MDHEN, SYDVKM. The CDR3 spans 16 residues. CDR3 nucleotide sequence: TGTGCCTGCAGTTCTCCGACAGGACGGGCCTACAATGAGCAGTTCTTC. Protein: CACSSPTGRAYNEQFF.

The chain uses TRBV28 and TRBJ2-5; TRBD1 might be the D (5 bases). The J call may be faulty, since TRBJ2-1 better matches the DNA end. Germline V gene sequence: CDR1 MDHEN, CDR2 SYDVKM. The CDR3 is 17 residues long. DNA of the CDR3: TGTGCCAGCAGTTTGTATCAGGGTAACGCACTCCGCAATGAGCAGTTCTTC. As protein: CASSLYQGNALRNEQFF.

This clonotype came up a few times. The CDR3 sequence: CAWRQIEAFF. In nucleotides, the CDR3 is TGTGCCTGGAGACAGATAGAAGCTTTCTTT. This chain connects TRBV30 to TRBJ1-1; D not resolved. The V end lost 3 bases, the J end lost 8 bases, and 7 bases lay between the germline ends. The CDR3 spans 10 residues. In germline, CDR1 is GTSNPN, CDR2 SVGIG (reference sequence). The full variable domain, its missing parts supplied by reference TRBV30 and TRBJ1-1, is SQTIHQWPATLVQPVGSPLSLECTVEGTSNPNLYWYRQAAGRGLQLLFYSVGIGQISSEVPQNLSASRPQDRQFILSSKKLLLSDSGFYLCAWRQIEAFFGQGTRLTVV.

The CDR3 reads CSASGDRGGSPLHF. CDR3 DNA: TGCAGTGCCAGTGGGGACAGGGGAGGGTCACCCCTCCACTTT. V usage is TRBV20-1 and J usage is TRBJ1-6; 10 nucleotides agree with TRBD1. Germline V gene data show CDR1 as DFQATT and CDR2 as SNEGSKA (reference sequence). V gave up 6 bases and J gave up 10 bases; unmatched junction bases: 9. The length of the CDR3 is 14 residues.

In this sample, this clonotype turned up a few times. V and J are TRBV30 and TRBJ1-1; D possibly corresponds to TRBD1 (6 bases). CDR3 size: 12 residues. Germline assignment: CDR1 GTSNPN and CDR2 SVGIG (reference sequence). V was pared by 0 bases and J by 11 bases, with 13 bases between. CDR3 DNA sequence: TGTGCCTGGAGTGTACCGGGGGGCGACGCTTTCTTT. This sequence encodes CAWSVPGGDAFF.

J is TRBJ2-5 and V is TRBV27; D is possibly TRBD2 (5 bases). The DNA end is a closer match to TRBJ2-7, so the J assignment may be wrong. Germline V gene data show CDR1 as MNHEY and CDR2 as SMNVEV (reference sequence). The CDR3 has 11 residues. The CDR3 DNA is TGTGCCAGCCGTCGAGGGTCCGAGCAGTACTTC. Protein sequence: CASRRGSEQYF.

This chain uses TRBV29-1 with TRBJ2-5, with a possible D match to TRBD1 (6 bases). Trimming took off 7 bases at V and 2 bases at J, with 11 bases between the two ends. Germline V CDR1 and CDR2: SQVTM, ANQGSEA. There are 12 residues in the CDR3. The chain's CDR3 is CSGTEGQETQYF. The CDR3 region has the DNA TGCAGCGGGACAGAGGGGCAAGAGACCCAGTACTTC.

A few counts support this clonotype. This chain uses TRBV6-2 or TRBV6-3 with TRBJ2-1, with TRBD1 as a possible D gene (6 bases). The J call may be faulty, since TRBJ2-5 better matches the DNA end. Germline V gene lookup returns CDR1 MNHEY and CDR2 SVGEGT. This CDR3 has 14 amino acids. This chain's CDR3 is CANPSGHRVETQYF. CDR3 nucleotides: TGTGCCAACCCGTCAGGACACAGGGTGGAGACCCAGTACTTC.

This chain connects TRBV18 to TRBJ1-4; 8 positions agree with TRBD1. Germline lookup yields CDR1 KGHSH and CDR2 LQKENI. This CDR3 comprises 14 residues. J lost 6 bases, V lost 5 bases, and 5 bases had no gene match. The CDR3 sequence: CASSSQGVDEKLFF. In DNA form, the CDR3 reads TGTGCCAGCTCATCACAGGGGGTGGATGAAAAACTGTTTTTT.

This clonotype was detected ten times or more. The chain has TRBV29-1 and TRBJ2-7, with TRBD2 matching 10 bases. The germline gives CDR1 SQVTM, CDR2 ANQGSEA. Trimming cost V 5 bases and J 3 bases; bases outside gene matches: 4. The CDR3 consists of 13 residues. CDR3 nucleotides: TGCAGCGTTCTACTAGCGGGAAGCTACGAGCAGTACTTC. Amino acids: CSVLLAGSYEQYF.

This clonotype was seen a handful of times. The rearrangement uses TRBV25-1 and TRBJ1-6; D is ambiguous. There are 14 residues in the CDR3. Trimming shortened V by 1 base and J by 6 bases, and 7 bases separated the two germline ends. Germline values: CDR1 MGHDK, CDR2 SYGVNS. The CDR3 protein is CASSESSLNSPLHF. In nucleotides, the CDR3 is TGTGCCAGCAGTGAATCTTCACTTAATTCACCCCTCCACTTT.

This clonotype has more than one count but fewer than ten. The gene calls are TRBV3-1 and TRBJ2-1; D unclear. CDR1 is LGHDT, CDR2 YNNKEL, per germline (reference sequence). CDR3 size: 11 residues. Trimming shortened V by 3 bases and J by 7 bases, and 4 bases separated the two germline ends. CDR3 in amino acids: CASSHPNEQFF. In DNA, the CDR3 is TGTGCCAGCAGCCACCCGAATGAGCAGTTCTTC.

The sample holds a few counts of this clonotype. This chain connects TRBV7-9 to TRBJ2-5, with D perhaps TRBD1 (6 bases). Trimming took off 1 base at V and 11 bases at J, with 20 bases between the two ends. The CDR3 has 15 amino acids. Germline V gene data show CDR1 as SEHNR and CDR2 as FQNEAQ (reference sequence). The CDR3 sequence: CASSLEDSRVREQYF. The CDR3 nucleotides are TGTGCCAGCAGCTTAGAGGACAGTAGAGTGAGGGAGCAGTACTTC.

The V gene is TRBV4-2, the J gene TRBJ2-1; TRBD2 aligns across 7 bases. The V and J ends lost 0 bases and 4 bases, in that order; junction bases with no gene match: 3. CDR1 and CDR2 (germline): LGHNA, YNFKEQ. The CDR3 sequence is 15 residues long. CDR3: CASSQEGGGYNEQFF. The CDR3 DNA reads TGTGCCAGCAGCCAAGAGGGCGGGGGTTACAATGAGCAGTTCTTC.